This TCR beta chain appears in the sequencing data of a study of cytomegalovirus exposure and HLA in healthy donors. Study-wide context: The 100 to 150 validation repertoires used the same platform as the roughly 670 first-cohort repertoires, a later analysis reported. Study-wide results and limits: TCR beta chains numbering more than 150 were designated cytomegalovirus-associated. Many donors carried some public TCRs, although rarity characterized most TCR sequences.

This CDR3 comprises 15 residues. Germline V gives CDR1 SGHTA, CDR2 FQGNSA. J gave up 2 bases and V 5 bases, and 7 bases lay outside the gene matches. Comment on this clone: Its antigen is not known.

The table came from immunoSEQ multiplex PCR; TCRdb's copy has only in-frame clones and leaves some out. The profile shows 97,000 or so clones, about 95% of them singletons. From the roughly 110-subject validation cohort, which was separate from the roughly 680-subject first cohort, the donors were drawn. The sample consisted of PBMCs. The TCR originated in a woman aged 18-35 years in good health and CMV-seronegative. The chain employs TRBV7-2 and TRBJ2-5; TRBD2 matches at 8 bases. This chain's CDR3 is CASSTDGGGQETQYF. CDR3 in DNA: TGTGCCAGCAGCACAGACGGGGGGGGGCAAGAGACCCAGTACTTC.